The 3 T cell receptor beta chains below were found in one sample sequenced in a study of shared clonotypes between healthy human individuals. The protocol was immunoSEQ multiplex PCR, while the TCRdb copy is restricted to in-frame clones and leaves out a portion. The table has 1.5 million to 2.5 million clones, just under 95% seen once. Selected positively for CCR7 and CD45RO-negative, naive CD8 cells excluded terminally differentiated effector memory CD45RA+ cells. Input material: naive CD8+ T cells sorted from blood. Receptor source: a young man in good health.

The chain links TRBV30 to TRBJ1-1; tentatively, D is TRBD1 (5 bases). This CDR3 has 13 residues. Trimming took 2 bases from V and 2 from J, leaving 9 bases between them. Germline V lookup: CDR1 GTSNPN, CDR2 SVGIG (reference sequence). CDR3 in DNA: TGTGCCTGGAGTAGGGACTTAAACACTGAAGCTTTCTTT. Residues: CAWSRDLNTEAFF.

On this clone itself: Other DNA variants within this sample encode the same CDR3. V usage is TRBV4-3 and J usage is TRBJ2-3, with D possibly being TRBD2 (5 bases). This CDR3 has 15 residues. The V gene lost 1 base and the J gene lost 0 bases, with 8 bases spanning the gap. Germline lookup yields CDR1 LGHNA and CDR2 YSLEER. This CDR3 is CASSQGGSSTDTQYF. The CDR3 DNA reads TGCGCCAGCAGCCAAGGAGGGTCGAGCACAGATACGCAGTATTTT.

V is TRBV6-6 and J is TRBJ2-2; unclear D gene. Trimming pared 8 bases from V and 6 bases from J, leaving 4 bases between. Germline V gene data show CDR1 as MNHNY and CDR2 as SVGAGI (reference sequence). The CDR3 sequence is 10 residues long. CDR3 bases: TGTGCCAGCGGTTCCGGGGAGCTGTTTTTT. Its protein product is CASGSGELFF.